The clone carrying this TCR beta chain was picked up a small number of times. Its antigen is as yet unknown. One junction end disagrees with the germline gene, perhaps due to a read error. This record belongs to a study of CD8 T cells in ankylosing spondylitis. Library preparation for TCR beta used quantitative 5'-RACE with molecular barcodes. MiXCR, applied by TCRdb to the 5' RACE reads, yields one record per CDR3 protein. The top ten hold under 7.5% of the sample, which has around 540,000 distinct CDR3 sequences, approximately 11% seen once. Study-level results: What seemed typical of ankylosing spondylitis blood was a TCR beta motif built from about 8 highly homologous variants. Significant enrichment of disease-linked clones was reportedly seen in matched ankylosing spondylitis synovial fluid. Disease-linked clones displayed a CD8+ phenotype and appeared relatively rarely in peripheral blood. In the blood and synovial fluid of reactive arthritis, some motif variants had been previously reported.

The TCR sequence derives from a male donor with ankylosing spondylitis. The sample was blood, either unsorted or a sorted T cell fraction (not recorded which).

For the CDR3, the DNA is TGTGCCAGCAGTCACTCCGCGGTAGCGGGAGACCCCTACGAGCAGTACTTC. Residues: CASSHSAVAGDPYEQYF. The chain combines TRBV6-2 or TRBV6-3 with TRBJ2-7; 9 nucleotides align to TRBD2. CDR1 and CDR2 (germline): MNHEY, SVGEGT. There are 17 residues in the CDR3.